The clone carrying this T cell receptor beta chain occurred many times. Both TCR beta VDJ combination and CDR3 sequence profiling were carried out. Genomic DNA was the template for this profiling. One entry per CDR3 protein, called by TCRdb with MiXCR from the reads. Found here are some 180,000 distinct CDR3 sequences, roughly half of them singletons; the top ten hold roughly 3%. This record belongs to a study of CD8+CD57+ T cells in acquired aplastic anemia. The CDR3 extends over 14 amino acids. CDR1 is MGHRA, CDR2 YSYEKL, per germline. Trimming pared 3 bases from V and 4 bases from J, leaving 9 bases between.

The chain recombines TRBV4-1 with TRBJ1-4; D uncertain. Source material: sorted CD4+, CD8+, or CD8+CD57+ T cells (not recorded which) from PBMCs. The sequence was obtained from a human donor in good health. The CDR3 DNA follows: TGCGCCAGCAGCCAGAGGCAGAGTAATGAAAAACTGTTTTTT. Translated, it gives CASSQRQSNEKLFF.